These 30 T cell receptor beta chains were sequenced from one sample in a study of human T cells and chemical hapten exposure. TCRdb ran MiXCR on the RACE reads and lists one entry per CDR3 protein. The sample holds 340,000 or so distinct CDR3 sequences; around 6.9% are singletons and the top ten take around 8.2%. Time point: patch test 1, 2 weeks after DPC sensitization. The sample's treatment: therapeutic diphenylcyclopropenone sensitization with weekly scalp DPC. This specimen consisted of whole blood, obtained in connection with sensitization to the hapten diphenylcyclopropenone (DPC). Every receptor here comes from a young woman with alopecia areata. Some clones in this sample may be carry-over from other donors' samples.

The table lists this clonotype with many counts. The V call is TRBV4-3, the J call TRBJ2-7; perhaps TRBD2 as D (7 bases). Germline CDR1 LGHNA, CDR2 YSLEER. The V gene lost 1 base and the J gene lost 0 bases, with 19 bases spanning the gap. This CDR3 is built from 18 residues. The CDR3 DNA is TGCGCCAGCAGCCAAGGACCGGGGGGCAGCGGGGCCTCCTACGAGCAGTACTTC. Residues: CASSQGPGGSGASYEQYF.

J is TRBJ1-3 and V is TRBV5-5, with 9 positions matching TRBD1. The CDR3 length is 16 residues. V lost 3 bases to trimming and J lost 4 bases; unmatched junction nucleotides: 8. The germline V gene has CDR1 SGHKS and CDR2 YYEKEE (reference sequence). The CDR3 is CASSYGTGKIGNTIYF. In DNA, the CDR3 is TGTGCCAGCAGCTACGGGACAGGGAAGATCGGAAACACCATATATTTT.

This clonotype was seen a handful of times. The chain links TRBV27 to TRBJ1-4; 9 bases align to TRBD1. Germline CDR1 and CDR2: MNHEY and SMNVEV (reference sequence). Unmatched junction bases numbered 11, after V lost 6 bases and J lost 6 bases. The CDR3 covers 16 residues. Written as DNA, the CDR3 is TGTGCCAGCAGCGAACAGGGGGCGAATTGGCATGAAAAACTGTTTTTT. Its translation: CASSEQGANWHEKLFF.

This clonotype was picked up a small number of times. CDR3 in amino acids: CASSLIRGEVHEQYF. The CDR3 DNA reads TGCGCCAGCAGCTTGATAAGGGGAGAGGTGCACGAGCAGTACTTC. The rearrangement joins TRBV5-1 to TRBJ2-7; the D call may be TRBD1 or TRBD2 (5 bases each). Germline values: CDR1 SGHRS, CDR2 YFSETQ. The CDR3 extends over 15 amino acids. Trimming removed 1 base at V and 5 bases at J, with 16 bases between.

This clonotype occurred many times. The chain recombines TRBV20-1 with TRBJ2-3; a possible D gene is TRBD2 (7 bases). The CDR3 spans 14 residues. V lost 3 bases and J lost 5, with 15 bases in between. Germline CDR1 reads DFQATT; CDR2 reads SNEGSKA (reference sequence). CDR3 residues: CSASVRGGQDTQYF. The CDR3 nucleotides read TGCAGTGCTAGCGTTCGCGGGGGCCAAGATACGCAGTATTTT.

The rearrangement uses TRBV9 and TRBJ1-4; 7 bases are shared with TRBD1. The germline V gene encodes CDR1 SGDLS and CDR2 YYNGEE. J gave up 5 bases and V 3 bases, and 4 bases lay outside the gene matches. CDR3 size: 14 residues. The CDR3 nucleotides read TGTGCCAGCAGCGCGGGACAGCCGAATGAAAAACTGTTTTTT. The encoded protein is CASSAGQPNEKLFF.

The table lists this clonotype with many counts. For the CDR3, the DNA is TGTGCCAGCAGCTTTGGACAGGGAAGGCCCCAGCATTTT. As protein: CASSFGQGRPQHF. The genes are TRBV7-8 and TRBJ1-5, with 8 bases fitting TRBD1. The V gene end was trimmed by 3 bases and the J gene end by 9 bases; junction bases not matched to a gene: 4. The CDR3 is made up of 13 amino acids. The germline V gene encodes CDR1 SGHVS and CDR2 FQNEAQ.

This clonotype was recorded a few times. The rearrangement uses TRBV12-3 or TRBV12-4 and TRBJ1-2, with unresolved D. The V gene lost 2 bases and the J gene lost 4 bases, with 11 bases spanning the gap. CDR3 length equals 14 residues. CDR3 sequence (DNA): TGTGCCAGCAGTTTAACGCGCCAGACCTATGGCTACACCTTC. Its translation: CASSLTRQTYGYTF.

This clonotype was counted a few times. The chain joins TRBV6-5 to TRBJ2-3; no reliable D call. The CDR3 consists of 17 residues. V was shortened by 2 bases and J by 0 bases, with 15 bases between the two germline ends. Germline CDR1 and CDR2: MNHEY and SVGAGI. The CDR3 DNA follows: TGTGCCAGCAGTTACGGTACAGTGACAACTAGCACAGATACGCAGTATTTT. Amino acids: CASSYGTVTTSTDTQYF.

The genes are TRBV6-4 and TRBJ1-1; unclear D gene. V lost 6 bases, J lost 5 bases, and 19 bases lay in between. This CDR3 region has 15 residues. Germline V gene lookup returns CDR1 MRHNA and CDR2 SNTAGT. CDR3 region: CASSTNPGEMTEAFF. CDR3 sequence (DNA): TGTGCCAGCAGCACTAACCCGGGAGAGATGACTGAAGCTTTCTTT.

The V and J genes are TRBV7-2 and TRBJ2-3, with D perhaps TRBD1 or TRBD2 (5 bases each). The CDR3 is 15 residues long. The germline V gene encodes CDR1 SGHTA and CDR2 FQGNSA. V dropped 7 bases and J dropped 3 bases, with 17 bases sitting between them. The CDR3 loop is CASTPWGLITDTQYF. CDR3 DNA sequence: TGTGCCAGCACCCCTTGGGGGTTAATAACAGATACGCAGTATTTT.

This clonotype turned up a few times. V is TRBV4-2 and J is TRBJ2-1, with 11 nucleotides matching TRBD2. J lost 0 bases, V lost 0 bases, and 4 bases had no gene match. The CDR3 loop spans 18 amino acids. Germline loops: CDR1 LGHNA, CDR2 YNFKEQ. The CDR3 DNA is TGTGCCAGCAGCCAAGAGTTAGCGGGGGGGAGCTCCTACAATGAGCAGTTCTTC. Translating gives CASSQELAGGSSYNEQFF.

This clonotype was picked up a small number of times. The V gene is TRBV6-1, the J gene TRBJ1-1; D is unclear. This CDR3 is built from 15 residues. Germline CDR1 MNHNS, CDR2 SASEGT. V lost 3 bases to trimming and J lost 0 bases, with 11 bases between them. CDR3 DNA: TGTGCCAGCAGTGAGGGAGCCCACTTGAACACTGAAGCTTTCTTT. Translated, it gives CASSEGAHLNTEAFF.

This CDR3 is CASSQDRNLHSPLHF. CDR3 nucleotides: TGTGCCAGCAGCCAAGATCGAAATCTCCATTCACCCCTCCACTTT. The chain combines TRBV4-2 with TRBJ1-6; D is undetermined. Trimming took 0 bases from V and 8 from J, leaving 11 bases between them. Germline CDR1 reads LGHNA; CDR2 reads YNFKEQ. The CDR3 covers 15 residues.

The chain links TRBV4-1 to TRBJ1-5, with D unclear. This CDR3 is built from 14 residues. The V and J ends lost 2 bases and 7 bases respectively, with 12 bases between them. Germline V gives CDR1 MGHRA, CDR2 YSYEKL. In DNA form, the CDR3 reads TGCGCCAGCAGCCAAATAGGGTTCGGGCAGCCCCAGCATTTT. Translated: CASSQIGFGQPQHF.

A few counts support this clonotype. V usage is TRBV18 and J usage is TRBJ2-2; 7 bases are shared with TRBD1. The CDR3 extends over 16 amino acids. The germline V gene encodes CDR1 KGHSH and CDR2 LQKENI. V was pared by 5 bases and J by 2 bases, with 8 bases of the junction left unmatched. The CDR3 spells CASSSLDRANTGELFF. CDR3 in DNA: TGTGCCAGCTCATCTCTCGACAGGGCCAACACCGGGGAGCTGTTTTTT.

As to this clonotype: The junction does not match germline at one end; this may be a read error. The chain couples TRBV20-1 to TRBJ1-6, with unresolved D. The CDR3 contains 12 residues. CDR1 and CDR2 (germline): DFQATT, SNEGSKA (reference sequence). The DNA for the CDR3 is TGCAGTGCTAGAGGAGGAGATAGACCCCCCCACTTT. This codes for CSARGGDRPPHF.

CDR3 in amino acids: CASSQVAGAAYEQYF. In DNA form, the CDR3 reads TGTGCCAGCAGCCAAGTAGCAGGGGCGGCCTACGAGCAGTACTTC. The V gene is TRBV14, the J gene TRBJ2-7; D perhaps matches TRBD1 (6 bases). The CDR3 has 15 amino acids. Germline lookup yields CDR1 SGHDN and CDR2 FVKESK. Trimming removed 1 base at V and 2 bases at J, with 12 bases between.

Of note for this clonotype: A much larger clone is a single base away; this may be a read error. The chain uses TRBV20-1 and TRBJ2-7; 14 positions agree with TRBD2. Germline loops: CDR1 DFQATT, CDR2 SNEGSKA (reference sequence). The CDR3 contains 12 residues. The trim removed 6 bases at V and 9 bases at J, leaving 4 bases unmatched. In DNA form, the CDR3 reads TGCAGTGCCGGGACTAGCGGGGGACTGCAGTACTTC. Translation gives CSAGTSGGLQYF.

This clonotype was detected only a few times. The chain carries TRBV20-1 and TRBJ2-7, with 11 bases lining up with TRBD2. Unmatched junction bases numbered 11, after V lost 3 bases and J lost 1 base. CDR3 length: 17 amino acids. Germline assignment: CDR1 DFQATT and CDR2 SNEGSKA (reference sequence). This CDR3 is CSARVNPLAGGSYEQYF. The CDR3 DNA is TGCAGTGCTAGGGTCAACCCTCTAGCGGGGGGATCCTACGAGCAGTACTTC.

This clonotype was seen just once. A read error is possible here, since a much larger clone lies one base away. The chain carries TRBV3-1 and TRBJ2-1; TRBD2 matches at 9 bases. CDR3 length: 17 amino acids. With 0 bases clipped from V and 7 bases from J, the junction kept 10 bases outside the gene matches. CDR1 and CDR2 from the germline V gene are LGHDT and YNNKEL (reference sequence). CDR3 nucleotide sequence: TGTGCCAGCAGCCAAGATCGTAAGCGGGGGGTGAGTAATGAGCAGTTCTTC. Translating gives CASSQDRKRGVSNEQFF.

The chain joins TRBV7-2 to TRBJ2-5; D call uncertain. This CDR3 spans 14 amino acids. In germline, CDR1 is SGHTA, CDR2 FQGNSA. The ends were cut back, 5 bases at V and 1 base at J, with 11 bases in the middle. CDR3 sequence: CASSKTQLQETQYF. CDR3 in DNA: TGTGCCAGCAGCAAGACTCAGCTCCAAGAGACCCAGTACTTC.

This clonotype was recorded a few times. V is TRBV7-2 and J is TRBJ2-5; a weak D match, TRBD2 (6 bases). This CDR3 comprises 15 residues. Trimming stripped 6 bases from V and 4 bases from J, with 18 bases between. Germline CDR1 SGHTA, CDR2 FQGNSA. CDR3 coding DNA: TGTGCCAGCAGTCCCGTCGGGAGCTCAGGAGAGACCCAGTACTTC. Its protein product is CASSPVGSSGETQYF.

There are a few counts of this clonotype. This chain connects TRBV23-1 to TRBJ2-7; D uncertain. TRBV23-1 is an ORF; its function is uncertain. This CDR3 spans 15 amino acids. Trimming cost V 1 base and J 2 bases, with 12 bases left between them. CDR3 in amino acids: CASSQYREVPYEQYF. The DNA of the CDR3 is TGCGCCAGCAGTCAATATAGGGAAGTTCCCTACGAGCAGTACTTC.

This clonotype was detected many times. J is TRBJ1-5 and V is TRBV5-8; D gene uncertain. This CDR3 has 13 residues. Looked up from germline, CDR1 is SGHTS and CDR2 is YDEGEE. V lost 2 bases, J lost 7 bases, and 10 bases lay in between. The CDR3 spells CASSLPSAQPQHF. CDR3 in DNA: TGTGCCAGCAGCTTACCAAGCGCACAGCCCCAGCATTTT.

This chain joins TRBV10-3 and TRBJ1-2; D might be TRBD1 (5 bases). The germline V gene encodes CDR1 ENHRY and CDR2 SYGVKD. CDR3 length: 14 residues. With 8 bases removed from V and 2 bases from J, the gap between germline ends came to 15 bases. Here the CDR3 DNA reads TGTGCCATCGGGGCAGCCCTGGGCAACTATGGCTACACCTTC. This encodes CAIGAALGNYGYTF.

V and J are TRBV29-1 and TRBJ1-4, with no clear D. The CDR3 has 12 amino acids. In germline, CDR1 is SQVTM, CDR2 ANQGSEA. Trimming left V 8 bases short and J 3 bases short, with 10 bases between. In DNA, the CDR3 is TGCAGCATCCAAGAGGCTAATGAAAAACTGTTTTTT. Its translation: CSIQEANEKLFF.

The chain uses TRBV9 and TRBJ2-3; perhaps TRBD2 as D (6 bases). Per germline, CDR1 SGDLS and CDR2 YYNGEE. This CDR3 is built from 16 residues. V lost 4 bases to trimming and J lost 2 bases, with 17 bases between them. For the CDR3, the DNA is TGTGCCAGCAGCACCCGGACTACCACCTCCACAGATACGCAGTATTTT. This sequence encodes CASSTRTTTSTDTQYF.

The table lists this clonotype with a few counts. This rearrangement joins TRBV5-1 to TRBJ2-7; 10 bases fit TRBD1. The CDR3 sequence is 15 residues long. The junction had 2 bases not matched to a gene; V was cut back by 0 bases and J by 2 bases. Germline loops: CDR1 SGHRS, CDR2 YFSETQ. The CDR3 DNA reads TGCGCCAGCAGCTTGGGACAGGGGGCGGCCTACGAGCAGTACTTC. Translated: CASSLGQGAAYEQYF. The full variable domain, rest sourced from reference TRBV5-1 and TRBJ2-7, is KAGVTQTPRYLIKTRGQQVTLSCSPISGHRSVSWYQQTPGQGLQFLFEYFSETQRNKGNFPGRFSGRQFSNSRSEMNVSTLELGDSALYLCASSLGQGAAYEQYFGPGTRLTVT.

This clonotype has a count of ten or more. The chain joins TRBV5-1 to TRBJ2-1, with TRBD2 matching 9 bases. Germline V gene lookup returns CDR1 SGHRS and CDR2 YFSETQ. V dropped 7 bases and J dropped 0; count of bases not matched to a gene: 8. The CDR3 has 16 amino acids. CDR3 nucleotides: TGCGCCAGCGGCCCTTGGCGGGGGGGCTCCTACAATGAGCAGTTCTTC. Amino acids: CASGPWRGGSYNEQFF.